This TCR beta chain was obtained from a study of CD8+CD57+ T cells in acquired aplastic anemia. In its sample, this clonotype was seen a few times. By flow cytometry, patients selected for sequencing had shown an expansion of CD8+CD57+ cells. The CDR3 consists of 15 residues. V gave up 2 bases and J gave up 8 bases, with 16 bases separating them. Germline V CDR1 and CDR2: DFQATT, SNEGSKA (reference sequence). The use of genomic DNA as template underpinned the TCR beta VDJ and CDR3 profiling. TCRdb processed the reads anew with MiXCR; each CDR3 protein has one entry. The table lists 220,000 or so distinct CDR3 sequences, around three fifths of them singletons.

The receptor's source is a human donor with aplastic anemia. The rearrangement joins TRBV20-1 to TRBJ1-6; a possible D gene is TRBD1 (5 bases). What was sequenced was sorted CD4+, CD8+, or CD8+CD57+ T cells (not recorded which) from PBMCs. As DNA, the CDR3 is TGCAGTGCTAGATCAAGGGGAGGGATAGATTCACCCCTCCACTTT. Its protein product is CSARSRGGIDSPLHF.